This TCR beta chain stems from a study of T cells in Graves' hyperthyroidism and ophthalmopathy. Study in general: Any treatment followed the collection of peripheral blood at initial diagnosis. General study points: Most clonotypes that expanded in the thyroid above 0.001 also showed up in blood.

This clonotype was seen many times. Its antigen remains unidentified. Trimming cost V 12 bases and J 3 bases, with 15 bases left between them. Germline CDR1 reads KGHDR; CDR2 reads SFDVKD. The CDR3 is made up of 13 amino acids. Subjects with ophthalmopathy showed a Clinical Activity Score no lower than 3, a NOSPECS grade no lower than 4, and a duration shorter than 3 months. TCR beta CDR3 sequences were amplified from RNA transcripts. A first-round RT-PCR of the TCR CDR3 used the HTBI primer set. TCRdb reprocessed the multiplex PCR reads with MiXCR, giving one entry per CDR3 protein. The data show roughly 500,000 distinct CDR3 sequences, approximately 24% seen once.

V is TRBV24-1 and J is TRBJ2-3; D is ambiguous. The sequence derives from a young woman with Graves' ophthalmopathy. Material for sequencing was blood. CDR3: CAAKAGNTDTQYF. The CDR3 bases are TGTGCCGCCAAGGCCGGTAATACAGATACGCAGTATTTT.